This T cell receptor beta chain was obtained from a study of spatial heterogeneity in lung cancer. Turning to the study itself: Sequences of the beta chain were consistently detected in greater numbers than alpha-chain sequences.

Time point given: sample taken at primary tumor resection. Whole RNA came from tumor, nontumor lung or frozen PBMC and was sequenced without being sorted. This clonotype was seen repeatedly, ten times or more. This beta chain is an off-target read within a library intended for alpha chains, so its frequency means little. V lost 6 bases to trimming and J lost 4 bases, with 13 bases between them. The CDR3 length is 13 residues. Germline CDR1 reads DFQATT; CDR2 reads SNEGSKA (reference sequence). TCRdb analysed the 5' RACE reads with MiXCR anew, one entry per CDR3 protein. The data contain about 2,600 distinct CDR3 sequences, 4.4% of them singletons.

The chain employs TRBV20-1 and TRBJ1-3; D perhaps matches TRBD1 (5 bases). The receptor was derived from a female donor with early-stage non-small cell lung cancer. The sample was normal lung tissue next to the tumor, taken at surgery. For the CDR3, the DNA is TGCAGTGCCGAAGACAGTTTGGGAAACACCATATATTTT. Amino acids: CSAEDSLGNTIYF.